This TCR beta chain was documented in a study of blood T cell dynamics during melanoma immunotherapy. Study background: Metastatic melanoma patients received first-line pembrolizumab or nivolumab plus ipilimumab.

Time point specified: pre-treatment baseline. Sampling occurred pretreatment (T0) and at week 3 (W3), after cycle one of checkpoint blockade. Findings of the study overall: PBMC repertoires of eventual disease-control patients split at W3 into clonality or diversity gains.

Each bulk PBMC sample had around 360 ng DNA loaded. Using immunoSEQ multiplex PCR, the repertoire was profiled, and TCRdb retains in-frame clones only, with some absent. The sample consists of tens of thousands of clones, roughly 89% of them appearing once. Germline loops: CDR1 LGHNT, CDR2 FRNRAP. CDR3 length equals 13 residues. Trimming stripped 0 bases from V and 4 bases from J, with 6 bases between. About this clone itself: Its target is not known.

V usage is TRBV12-5 and J usage is TRBJ1-1; unclear D gene. Sequenced material: blood, taken from a patient treated with checkpoint blockade. The sequence was collected from a human donor with melanoma. The CDR3: CASGLVPGTEAFF. The DNA of the CDR3 is TGTGCTAGTGGTTTGGTACCGGGCACTGAAGCTTTCTTT.